This TCR beta chain stems from a study of T cell responses to AZD1222 COVID-19 vaccine. Background on the study: Second-dose recipients at about 4 or about 12 weeks were treated as one pooled group.

Sequencing used immunoSEQ multiplex PCR; TCRdb keeps in-frame clones, though not all of them. This table has about 120,000 clones, around 84% appearing once. Findings and caveats of the study: Clonal diversity may have been underestimated, and the donors were mostly white British, with more females than males. Recipients of AZD1222 seropositive at baseline numbered only 6 or 7. Sampled repertoires all dated from after the peak T cell response.

Concerning this clone: Its specificity is unknown.

Germline V gene sequence: CDR1 KGHDR, CDR2 SFDVKD. The CDR3 runs to 15 residues. V was clipped by 3 bases and J by 4 bases; unmatched bases: 7. Here the sequenced sample was peripheral blood, taken on day 0 of AZD1222 vaccination. The chain employs TRBV24-1 and TRBJ1-2; 7 bases map to TRBD1. The TCR comes from an adult in good health. The CDR3 sequence is CATSDPRTGGYGYTF. CDR3 in DNA: TGTGCCACCAGTGATCCCCGGACAGGAGGCTATGGCTACACCTTC.